These T cell receptor beta chains were read from a single sample in a study of read filtering for tumor transcriptome and immune sequencing. TCRdb analysed the reads with MiXCR anew, one entry per CDR3 protein. The data show around 140,000 distinct CDR3 sequences, over 10% seen once. The source material was a population of CD138-negative cells sorted from bone marrow. Receptors originate from a donor at least 40 years old with multiple myeloma. Each CDR3 is given without its conserved first and last residue. The D gene is left open where the match is weak.

v_call,j_call,d_call,cdr3_aa
TRBV20-1,TRBJ2-7,-,SARGANVAYEQY
TRBV27,TRBJ2-1,-,ASSLLEGPYNEQF
TRBV20-1,TRBJ2-1,TRBD2,SATGTSGSSSYNEQF
TRBV29-1,TRBJ2-2,TRBD2,SVPAGGRTGELF
TRBV7-9,TRBJ2-3,TRBD2,ASSSRLAASTDTQY
TRBV20-1,TRBJ2-1,-,SARDHGAPTDEQF
TRBV12-3/TRBV12-4,TRBJ1-1,-,ASSPDRKNTEAF
TRBV4-3,TRBJ2-1,TRBD2,ASSSRKAGGVDEQF
TRBV6-2/TRBV6-3,TRBJ2-1,TRBD2,ASRYSGSRNGQF
TRBV4-2,TRBJ1-1,-,ASSQDSGENTEAF
TRBV4-2,TRBJ2-2,TRBD2,ASSQDAAGGPGDGELF
TRBV5-1,TRBJ1-1,TRBD1,ASSAGVQGAWNTEAF
TRBV27,TRBJ2-3,-,ASGHRPSTDTQY
TRBV7-9,TRBJ2-1,-,ASSAIGSGSYNEQF
TRBV9,TRBJ2-4,-,ASSPRSDLAKNIQY
TRBV4-1,TRBJ1-5,TRBD1,ASSQDRTGNQPQH
TRBV6-2/TRBV6-3,TRBJ1-5,-,ASRDGIVHQPQH
TRBV27,TRBJ2-3,TRBD2,ASSSPRALAGVSDTQY
TRBV14,TRBJ2-5,-,ASSQRTWEWETQY
TRBV7-2,TRBJ1-3,-,ASSFRSSGNTIY
TRBV19,TRBJ2-1,TRBD2,ASSIRTSGNPYNEQF
TRBV2,TRBJ2-4,-,ASSERGTVAKNIQY